Below, one T cell receptor (beta chain) is given with its context. This specimen comes from a study of T cell changes during pregnancy in multiple sclerosis. Trimming took 3 bases from V and 2 from J; bases not matched to a gene: 5. Per the germline V gene, CDR1 is SGHNT and CDR2 is YYREEE (reference sequence). This CDR3 has 16 amino acids. Libraries were prepared by immunoSEQ multiplex PCR; TCRdb keeps only in-frame clonotypes and omits some of them. The sample lists some 110,000 clones, roughly nine tenths occurring once. The clonotype comes from a female donor with multiple sclerosis, enrolled in a pregnancy study. The gene calls are TRBV5-4 and TRBJ2-3, with 11 bases aligning to TRBD2. Specimen: peripheral blood, collected before pregnancy. In nucleotides, the CDR3 is TGTGCCAGCAGCTCAATAGCGGGGGGGCACACAGATACGCAGTATTTT. This sequence encodes CASSSIAGGHTDTQYF.